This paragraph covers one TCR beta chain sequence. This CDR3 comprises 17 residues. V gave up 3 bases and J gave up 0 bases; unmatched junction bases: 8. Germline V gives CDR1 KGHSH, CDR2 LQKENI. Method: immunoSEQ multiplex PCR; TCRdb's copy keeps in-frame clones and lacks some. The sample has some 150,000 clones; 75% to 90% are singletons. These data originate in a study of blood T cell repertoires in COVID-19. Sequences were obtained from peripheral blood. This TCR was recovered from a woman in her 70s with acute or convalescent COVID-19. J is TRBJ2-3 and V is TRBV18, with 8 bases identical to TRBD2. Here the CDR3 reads CASSPAGLGGSTDTQYF. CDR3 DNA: TGTGCCAGCTCACCGGCGGGACTAGGAGGGAGCACAGATACGCAGTATTTT.